This T cell receptor beta chain is drawn from a study of T-cell reconstitution after alpha-beta-depleted transplantation in children. The study, taken as a whole, reports: Several hundred expanded graft clones reportedly were the source of alpha-beta T cells about two months after transplant. It was surviving recipient T cells and thymic progenitors that gave some patients high TCRbeta diversity at day 60. Once a year had passed after transplant, T-cell counts and diversity came mostly from newly produced T cells.

Trimming left V 3 bases short and J 3 bases short, with 11 bases between. CDR1 is SQVTM and CDR2 is ANQGSEA in the germline V gene. The CDR3 covers 13 residues. As it was prepared, the TCRbeta library received unique molecular identifiers. MiXCR, run by TCRdb on the PCR reads, gives a single entry per CDR3 protein. The sample records around 490,000 distinct CDR3 sequences, 10% to 12% being singletons. Points on this clonotype: Antigen unknown.

The source is a female patient aged 2-9 years who had a stem cell transplant for aplastic anemia, so the T cells may come from the graft donor. The material was PBMCs, mostly from graft donor cells, obtained 180 days after TCRalphabeta/CD19-depleted stem cell transplant. V is TRBV29-1 and J is TRBJ2-5; D remains unclear. The CDR3 nucleotides are TGCAGCGTTGACGACGTACCGAAAGAGACCCAGTACTTC. It is translated as CSVDDVPKETQYF.